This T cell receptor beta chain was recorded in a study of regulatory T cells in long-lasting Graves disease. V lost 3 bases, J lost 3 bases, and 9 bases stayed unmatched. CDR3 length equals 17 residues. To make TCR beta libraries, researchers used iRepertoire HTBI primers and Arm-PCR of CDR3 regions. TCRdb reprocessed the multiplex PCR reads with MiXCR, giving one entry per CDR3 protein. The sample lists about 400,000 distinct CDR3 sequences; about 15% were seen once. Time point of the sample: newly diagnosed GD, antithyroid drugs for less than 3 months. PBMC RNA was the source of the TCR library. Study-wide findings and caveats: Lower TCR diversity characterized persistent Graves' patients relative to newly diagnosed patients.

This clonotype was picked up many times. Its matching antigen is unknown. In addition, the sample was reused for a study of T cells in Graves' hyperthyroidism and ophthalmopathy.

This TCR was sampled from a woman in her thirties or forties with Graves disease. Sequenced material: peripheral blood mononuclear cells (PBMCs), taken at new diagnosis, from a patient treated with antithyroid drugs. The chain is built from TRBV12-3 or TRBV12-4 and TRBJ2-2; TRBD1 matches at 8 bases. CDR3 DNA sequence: TGTGCCAGCAGTTTGACAGGGGAACGTTTCGACACCGGGGAGCTGTTTTTT. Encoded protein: CASSLTGERFDTGELFF.